The 30 T cell receptor beta chains below come from one sample, sequenced in a study of monozygotic twins with inflammatory bowel disease. No DNA is given; TCRdb re-called the 5' RACE reads and lists each CDR3 protein once. This listing includes some 170,000 distinct CDR3 sequences. Material for sequencing was blood. The origin of the receptors is a human donor with ulcerative colitis or Crohn's disease, or a healthy co-twin of an affected twin (not recorded which).

The CDR3 reads CASSLEGEGQPQHF. V gene TRBV5-1 combines with J gene TRBJ1-5. The CDR3 runs 14 residues. CDR1 and CDR2 from the germline V gene are SGHRS and YFSETQ.

The CDR3: CASSPTSGSCTWGSNGELFF. This rearrangement joins TRBV3-1 to TRBJ2-2; TCRdb picks TRBD2, but there is no DNA to check that call. The CDR3 spans 20 residues. Germline-derived CDR1 and CDR2 are LGHDT and YNNKEL (reference sequence). Drawing the rest from reference TRBV3-1 and TRBJ2-2, the complete variable domain is DTAVSQTPKYLVTQMGNDKSIKCEQNLGHDTMYWYKQDSKKFLKIMFSYNNKELIINETVPNRFSPKSPDKAHLNLHINSLELGDSAVYFCASSPTSGSCTWGSNGELFFGEGSRLTVL.

The chain links TRBV6-1 to TRBJ1-4; TCRdb returns TRBD1, unconfirmable since there is no DNA. The CDR3 covers 15 residues. Per the germline V gene, CDR1 is MNHNS and CDR2 is SASEGT. This CDR3 is CASSGRGGTNEKLFF.

The chain recombines TRBV6-1 with TRBJ2-1; the TRBD2 assignment by TCRdb is unverifiable without DNA. This CDR3 spans 16 amino acids. CDR1 is MNHNS, CDR2 SASEGT, per germline. The CDR3: CASSEGSGLAWNEQFF.

The chain has TRBV30 and TRBJ2-3; the D call of TRBD2 rests on TCRdb alone, since no DNA is present to check it. Germline lookup yields CDR1 GTSNPN and CDR2 SVGIG (reference sequence). This CDR3 spans 14 amino acids. CDR3 sequence reads: CAWERGLGTDTQYF. Combining the CDR3 with reference TRBV30 and TRBJ2-3 gives the whole variable domain SQTIHQWPATLVQPVGSPLSLECTVEGTSNPNLYWYRQAAGRGLQLLFYSVGIGQISSEVPQNLSASRPQDRQFILSSKKLLLSDSGFYLCAWERGLGTDTQYFGPGTRLTVL.

The chain links TRBV7-2 to TRBJ2-4; there is no DNA to check the TCRdb D call of TRBD2. This CDR3 is 15 amino acids long. Germline V gives CDR1 SGHTA, CDR2 FQGNSA. The CDR3 loop reads CASSLVAGGGNIQYF.

The gene calls are TRBV4-1 and TRBJ2-7. The CDR3 contains 13 residues. Germline lookup yields CDR1 MGHRA and CDR2 YSYEKL. The CDR3 loop reads CASSQGQSWEQYF.

The gene calls are TRBV30 and TRBJ2-2; TCRdb calls TRBD2, which cannot be checked without DNA. This CDR3 contains 15 residues. Germline V gene lookup returns CDR1 GTSNPN and CDR2 SVGIG (reference sequence). CDR3 protein: CAWSVSGWNTGELFF.

The chain is built from TRBV10-1 and TRBJ2-3; the TRBD2 assignment by TCRdb is unverifiable without DNA. CDR3 length: 15 residues. Per the germline V gene, CDR1 is WNHNN and CDR2 is SYGVQD (reference sequence). CDR3 amino acids: CASTSAGGLSDTQYF.

The rearrangement uses TRBV9 and TRBJ2-1; no DNA is available, so the TRBD1 call from TCRdb remains unchecked. CDR3 length equals 15 residues. Germline loops: CDR1 SGDLS, CDR2 YYNGEE. The CDR3 spells CASSATGTGSNEQFF.

The chain has TRBV5-4 and TRBJ2-1; the TCRdb call, TRBD1, lacks DNA for checking. Germline V gene sequence: CDR1 SGHNT, CDR2 YYREEE (reference sequence). The CDR3 has 15 amino acids. This CDR3 reads CASSPLELPGTEQLF.

The chain uses TRBV10-3 and TRBJ2-1; TCRdb names TRBD1, which stays unverified in the absence of DNA. Germline V gene lookup returns CDR1 ENHRY and CDR2 SYGVKD. This CDR3 is 14 amino acids long. The CDR3 sequence: CAISGQGLNNEQFF.

The chain combines TRBV29-1 with TRBJ2-7; TCRdb calls TRBD2, which cannot be checked without DNA. The CDR3 length is 14 residues. Germline loops: CDR1 SQVTM, CDR2 ANQGSEA. CDR3 sequence reads: CSVEGLGGIYEQYF.

The V call is TRBV5-6, the J call TRBJ1-1; TCRdb names TRBD1, which stays unverified in the absence of DNA. This CDR3 has 14 amino acids. CDR1 SGHDT and CDR2 YYEEEE come from the germline V gene. The CDR3 loop reads CASSARQGVTEAFF.

The genes are TRBV20-1 and TRBJ2-1; the TRBD2 assignment by TCRdb is unverifiable without DNA. The CDR3 is made up of 13 amino acids. CDR1 DFQATT and CDR2 SNEGSKA come from the germline V gene (reference sequence). CDR3: CSARLVIAGEQFF.

V usage is TRBV27 and J usage is TRBJ2-3. Germline CDR1 and CDR2: MNHEY and SMNVEV (reference sequence). The CDR3 consists of 15 residues. This CDR3 reads CASSLFGESTDTQYF.

V is TRBV27 and J is TRBJ2-7; the TCRdb call, TRBD1, lacks DNA for checking. CDR1 and CDR2 (germline): MNHEY, SMNVEV (reference sequence). The CDR3 has 16 amino acids. The CDR3: CASSLFPPRGGYEQYF.

CDR3 loop: CASSLGRPGGGNQPQHF. The chain couples TRBV5-5 to TRBJ1-5; checking the TCRdb D call of TRBD1 is not possible without DNA. CDR3 length equals 17 residues. Germline V gene sequence: CDR1 SGHKS, CDR2 YYEKEE (reference sequence).

The chain employs TRBV28 and TRBJ1-4; TCRdb's D call of TRBD1 is untestable without DNA. Germline assignment: CDR1 MDHEN and CDR2 SYDVKM. The CDR3 is made up of 15 amino acids. The CDR3 is CASSRPGGAYEKLFF. The full variable domain, its missing parts supplied by reference TRBV28 and TRBJ1-4, is DVKVTQSSRYLVKRTGEKVFLECVQDMDHENMFWYRQDPGLGLRLIYFSYDVKMKEKGDIPEGYSVSREKKERFSLILESASTNQTSMYLCASSRPGGAYEKLFFGSGTQLSVL.

The chain employs TRBV7-2 and TRBJ1-5; TCRdb reports TRBD1, a call that lacks DNA to check it against. The germline gives CDR1 SGHTA, CDR2 FQGNSA. The CDR3 is 15 residues long. Here the CDR3 reads CASSPRTGIYQPQHF. The variable domain in full, completed from reference TRBV7-2 and TRBJ1-5, reads GAGVSQSPSNKVTEKGKDVELRCDPISGHTALYWYRQSLGQGLEFLIYFQGNSAPDKSGLPSDRFSAERTGGSVSTLTIQRTQQEDSAVYLCASSPRTGIYQPQHFGDGTRLSIL.

V usage is TRBV14 and J usage is TRBJ2-7; with no DNA, the TCRdb D assignment of TRBD2 cannot be verified. CDR1 and CDR2 from the germline V gene are SGHDN and FVKESK. The CDR3 sequence is 14 residues long. CDR3 protein: CASSPQAGGYEQYF. Looking up the rest from reference TRBV14 and TRBJ2-7 gives the full variable domain: EAGVTQFPSHSVIEKGQTVTLRCDPISGHDNLYWYRRVMGKEIKFLLHFVKESKQDESGMPNNRFLAERTGGTYSTLKVQPAELEDSGVYFCASSPQAGGYEQYFGPGTRLTVT.

This chain links TRBV6-5 with TRBJ2-7; the TCRdb call, TRBD1, lacks DNA for checking. The CDR3 runs 13 residues. Germline assignment: CDR1 MNHEY and CDR2 SVGAGI. The CDR3 loop is CASSPGTGVEQYF.

The rearrangement uses TRBV20-1 and TRBJ1-5; TCRdb lists TRBD1, though no DNA is available to test this call. This CDR3 region has 14 residues. Looked up from germline, CDR1 is DFQATT and CDR2 is SNEGSKA (reference sequence). This CDR3 is CSARWGNQGQPQHF.

This sequence joins TRBV11-2 and TRBJ2-2; TCRdb outputs TRBD1, but without DNA this stays unchecked. CDR3 length: 16 amino acids. Germline CDR1 is SGHAT and CDR2 is FQNNGV. The CDR3 here is CASSSILTGRTGELFF.

J is TRBJ2-7 and V is TRBV7-9; TCRdb designates TRBD2, a call that cannot be tested without DNA. Per germline, CDR1 SEHNR and CDR2 FQNEAQ (reference sequence). The CDR3 has 15 residues. The CDR3 spells CASSLVGGPSYEQYF.

This chain uses TRBV12-3 or TRBV12-4 with TRBJ2-1; TCRdb reports TRBD1, a call that lacks DNA to check it against. This CDR3 is built from 13 residues. The CDR3 loop is CASSPPGLMEQFF.

This sequence joins TRBV3-1 and TRBJ2-7. Germline V gives CDR1 LGHDT, CDR2 YNNKEL (reference sequence). The CDR3 has 12 amino acids. CDR3 amino acids: CASSQAVYEQYF.

J is TRBJ1-6 and V is TRBV5-5; the TCRdb D gene call, TRBD1, has no DNA to confirm it. The CDR3 sequence is 14 residues long. The germline V gene has CDR1 SGHKS and CDR2 YYEKEE (reference sequence). CDR3 sequence reads: CASTLQGGASPLHF.

The rearrangement uses TRBV29-1 and TRBJ2-5; the D gene TCRdb calls, TRBD2, cannot be checked with no DNA. Germline V CDR1 and CDR2: SQVTM, ANQGSEA. The CDR3 covers 14 residues. CDR3: CSVEYGGRQETQYF.

The chain carries TRBV12-3 or TRBV12-4 and TRBJ2-1. The CDR3 is 15 amino acids. CDR3 amino acids: CASSLGGTPYNEQFF.